The sequence of this T cell receptor (beta chain) was determined in a study of T cells in narcolepsy. In the study overall: Patients with NT1 or NT2 and healthy control donors were enrolled.

Unmatched junction bases numbered 5, after V lost 6 bases and J lost 8 bases. The CDR3 contains 12 residues. Germline values: CDR1 MNHNS, CDR2 SASEGT. Repertoires were generated with immunoSEQ multiplex PCR, while TCRdb's copy carries only in-frame clones and drops some. The sample yields about 40,000 clones, about nine tenths seen once. Sequencing was carried out using CD45RA- memory CD4+ T cells from PBMCs. This chain uses TRBV6-1 with TRBJ1-2, with TRBD1 matching 8 bases. The sequence was collected from a human donor with narcolepsy. The CDR3 protein is CASRTGVWGYTF. CDR3 in DNA: TGTGCCAGCAGGACAGGGGTGTGGGGCTACACCTTC.